This T cell receptor beta chain was obtained from a study of human T cells and chemical hapten exposure. Study context: After 6 days, upper back 0.01% DPC patch tests were scored.

The library tagged individual cDNA molecules with unique molecular identifiers. TCRdb recomputed calls from the RACE reads with MiXCR, one row per CDR3 protein. The sample holds some 74,000 distinct CDR3 sequences, under 15% seen once. Study-level results: Donors' alopecia may make their immune response differ from healthy people's.

As for this clonotype: Its antigen is undetermined.

Time point here: patch test 3, about 24 weeks after DPC sensitization. This sample's treatment: therapeutic diphenylcyclopropenone sensitization with weekly scalp DPC. Sample donors consisted of patients with alopecia, aged 18 to 70 years, who were suitable for DPC. The germline V gene has CDR1 SGDLS and CDR2 YYNGEE. Between the trimmed V and J ends, which lost 3 bases and 6 bases, there was a span of 12 bases. This CDR3 has 14 residues. Sequenced material: whole blood, taken in connection with sensitization to the hapten diphenylcyclopropenone (DPC). The origin of this receptor is a woman aged 45-65 years with alopecia areata. Some clones in this sample may be carry-over from other donors' samples. The chain combines TRBV9 with TRBJ1-4, with a weak D call TRBD1 (6 bases). CDR3 loop: CASSEDAGDEKLFF. CDR3 in DNA: TGTGCCAGCAGCGAGGACGCAGGGGATGAAAAACTGTTTTTT.